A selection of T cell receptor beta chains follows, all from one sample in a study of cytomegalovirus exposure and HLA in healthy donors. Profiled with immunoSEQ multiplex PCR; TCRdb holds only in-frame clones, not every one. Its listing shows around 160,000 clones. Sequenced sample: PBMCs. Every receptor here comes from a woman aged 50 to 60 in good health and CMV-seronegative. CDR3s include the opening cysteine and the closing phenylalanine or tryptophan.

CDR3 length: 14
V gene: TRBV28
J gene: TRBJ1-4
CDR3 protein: CASKEGIVSEKLFF

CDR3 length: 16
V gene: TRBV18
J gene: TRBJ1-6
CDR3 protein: CASSPRGKGADSPLHF

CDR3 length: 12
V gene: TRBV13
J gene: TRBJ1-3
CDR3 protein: CASRDSLNTIYF

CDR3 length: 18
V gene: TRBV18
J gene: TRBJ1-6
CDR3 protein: CASSPFSAGRLDNSPLHF

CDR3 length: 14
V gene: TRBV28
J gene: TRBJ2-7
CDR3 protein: CASSDRRGGDEQYF

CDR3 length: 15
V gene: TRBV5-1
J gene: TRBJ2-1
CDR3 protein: CASSATSIGNNEQFF

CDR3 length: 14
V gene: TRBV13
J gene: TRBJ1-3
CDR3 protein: CASSLWEEGYTIYF

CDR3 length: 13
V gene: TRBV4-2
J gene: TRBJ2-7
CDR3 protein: CASSRTGSYEQYF

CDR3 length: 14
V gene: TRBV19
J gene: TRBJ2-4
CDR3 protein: CASSIETGGNIQYF

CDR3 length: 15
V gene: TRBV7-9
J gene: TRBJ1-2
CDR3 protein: CASSPRDRGSYGYTF

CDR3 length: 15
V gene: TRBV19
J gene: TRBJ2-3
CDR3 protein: CASSNQRGTTDTQYF

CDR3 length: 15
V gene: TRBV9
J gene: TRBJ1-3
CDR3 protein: CASSRGTGGGNTIYF

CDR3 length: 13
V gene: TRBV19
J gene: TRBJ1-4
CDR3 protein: CASRGQFLEKLFF

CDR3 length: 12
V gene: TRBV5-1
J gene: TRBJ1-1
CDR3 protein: CASSGTGNEAFF

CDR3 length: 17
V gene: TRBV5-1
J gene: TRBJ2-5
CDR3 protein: CASSLSPSGGFQETQYF

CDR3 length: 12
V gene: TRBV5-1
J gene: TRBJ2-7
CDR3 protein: CASSMGPLEQYF

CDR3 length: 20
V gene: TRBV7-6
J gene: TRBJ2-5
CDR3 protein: CASSLELPSTSGVLGETQYF

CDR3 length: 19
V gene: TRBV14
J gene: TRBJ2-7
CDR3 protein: CASSPHLGQGSSSSYEQYF

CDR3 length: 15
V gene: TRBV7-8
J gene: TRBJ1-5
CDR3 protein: CASSLATGRVEPQHF

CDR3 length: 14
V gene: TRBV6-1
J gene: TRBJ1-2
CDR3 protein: CASSRTGYDYGYTF

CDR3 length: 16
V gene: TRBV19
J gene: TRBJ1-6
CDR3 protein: CASSGGTGSSFSPLHF

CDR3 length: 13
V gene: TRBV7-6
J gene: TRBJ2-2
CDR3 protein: CASSFGGRGELFF

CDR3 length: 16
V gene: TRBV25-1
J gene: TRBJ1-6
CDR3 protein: CASSQGSGTSNSPLHF

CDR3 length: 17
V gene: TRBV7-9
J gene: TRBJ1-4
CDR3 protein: CASSLALRGWRLEKLFF

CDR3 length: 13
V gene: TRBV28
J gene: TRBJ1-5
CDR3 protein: CASSLNRDQPQHF

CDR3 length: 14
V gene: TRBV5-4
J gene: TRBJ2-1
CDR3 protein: CASGRDRAYNEQFF

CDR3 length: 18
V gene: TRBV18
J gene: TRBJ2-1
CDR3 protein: CASSPQGAGGHTDNEQFF

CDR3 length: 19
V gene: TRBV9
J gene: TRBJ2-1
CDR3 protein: CASSHPLTTAGVPYNEQFF

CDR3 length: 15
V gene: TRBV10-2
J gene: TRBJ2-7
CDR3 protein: CASSVASGGGGEQYF

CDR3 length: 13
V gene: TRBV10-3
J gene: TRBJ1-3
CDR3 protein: CAIPGQGANTIYF

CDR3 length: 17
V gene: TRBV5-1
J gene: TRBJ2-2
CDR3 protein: CASSLGAGTVVTGELFF

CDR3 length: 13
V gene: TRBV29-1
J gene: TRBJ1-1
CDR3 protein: CSVDQTGVTEAFF

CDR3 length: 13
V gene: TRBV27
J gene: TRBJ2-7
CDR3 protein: CASSLSTGYEQYF